The following is a T cell receptor beta chain sequence with its context. The sample is drawn from a study of blood T cell repertoires in COVID-19. Study information: Some COVID-19 samples were acute and others convalescent; all came from the United States, Italy and Spain.

Germline CDR1 and CDR2: SGHAT and FQNNGV. This CDR3 is 16 amino acids long. V gave up 4 bases and J gave up 4 bases; unmatched junction bases: 5. Original analysis: Amplification from reference gene primers served as the basis for estimated nucleated cell counts. Libraries were prepared by immunoSEQ multiplex PCR; TCRdb keeps only in-frame clonotypes and omits some of them. That table gives V, J and clone size, and the DNA gave D and trimming. This table has approximately 60,000 clones, over 75% appearing once. This clonotype was sampled from a man aged 55 to 70 with acute or convalescent COVID-19. What was sequenced was peripheral blood. The rearrangement links TRBV11-2 to TRBJ2-2; 11 bases align to TRBD2. The CDR3 sequence is CASSYTGTSGTGELFF. CDR3 in DNA: TGTGCCAGCAGCTACACCGGGACTAGCGGCACCGGGGAGCTGTTTTTT.